These 9 T cell receptor beta chains share one sample of origin, sequenced in a study of vaccination effects on CD4 cells after COVID-19. Expansion with viral peptide pools was applied to antigen-specific CD4+ T cells by the ViraFEST assay prior to sequencing. CD4+ T cell isolation took place after 10 days of culture. Participants got two doses of BNT162b2 or mRNA-1273 vaccine. No antigen has been assigned to these receptors. Some clones are missing from TCRdb's copy, which holds only in-frame ones; the method was immunoSEQ multiplex PCR. The sample comprises tens of thousands of clones, approximately 81% of which are singletons, and 0.95% to 1.5% rests with the top ten. The sample consisted of CD4+ T cells from PBMCs cultured with HCoV-229E spike peptides, taken after COVID-19 vaccination. Source of these receptors: a human donor who received a COVID-19 vaccine.

This clone showed up just a few times. The chain couples TRBV7-9 to TRBJ1-2, with TRBD1 matching 8 bases. The CDR3 loop spans 14 amino acids. V shed 3 bases, J shed 2 bases, and the junction held 2 bases outside the gene matches. From germline, CDR1 is SEHNR and CDR2 FQNEAQ (reference sequence). CDR3 region: CASSFQGANYGYTF. CDR3 coding DNA: TGTGCCAGCAGCTTTCAGGGGGCAAACTATGGCTACACCTTC. The full variable domain, its missing parts supplied by reference TRBV7-9 and TRBJ1-2, is DTGVSQNPRHKITKRGQNVTFRCDPISEHNRLYWYRQTLGQGPEFLTYFQNEAQLEKSRLLSDRFSAERPKGSFSTLEIQRTEQGDSAMYLCASSFQGANYGYTFGSGTRLTVV.

This chain connects TRBV14 to TRBJ2-5; D not certain. The germline CDR1 and CDR2 sequences are SGHDN and FVKESK. With 4 bases removed from V and 0 bases from J, the gap between germline ends came to 12 bases. The CDR3 length is 15 residues. The CDR3 is CASSRTTEYQETQYF. The CDR3, as DNA: TGTGCCAGCAGCCGAACGACCGAGTACCAAGAGACCCAGTACTTC. Combining the CDR3 with reference TRBV14 and TRBJ2-5 gives the whole variable domain EAGVTQFPSHSVIEKGQTVTLRCDPISGHDNLYWYRRVMGKEIKFLLHFVKESKQDESGMPNNRFLAERTGGTYSTLKVQPAELEDSGVYFCASSRTTEYQETQYFGPGTRLLVL.

The chain is built from TRBV5-1 and TRBJ2-2; TRBD1 matches 7 bases. This CDR3 has 16 amino acids. Germline V gives CDR1 SGHRS, CDR2 YFSETQ. With 1 base clipped from V and 7 bases from J, the junction kept 10 bases outside the gene matches. Written as DNA, the CDR3 is TGCGCCAGCAGCTTGAGTACAGGGGTTTCCGGCGGGGAGCTGTTTTTT. It yields the protein CASSLSTGVSGGELFF. The entire variable domain, with the rest obtained from reference TRBV5-1 and TRBJ2-2, is as follows: KAGVTQTPRYLIKTRGQQVTLSCSPISGHRSVSWYQQTPGQGLQFLFEYFSETQRNKGNFPGRFSGRQFSNSRSEMNVSTLELGDSALYLCASSLSTGVSGGELFFGEGSRLTVL.

The V call is TRBV5-1, the J call TRBJ1-6; 9 bases match TRBD1. This CDR3 comprises 14 residues. The germline V gene has CDR1 SGHRS and CDR2 YFSETQ. Germline trimming cut 4 bases from V and 7 bases from J; bases unmatched to any gene: 3. The CDR3 region has the DNA TGCGCCAGCAGCAACGACAGGGGGAATTCACCCCTCCACTTT. It is translated as CASSNDRGNSPLHF.

The chain employs TRBV2 and TRBJ1-5, with D hard to call. V gave up 2 bases and J gave up 1 base, with 6 bases separating them. Germline assignment: CDR1 SNHLY and CDR2 FYNNEI. CDR3 size: 14 residues. CDR3 in amino acids: CASSEYSSNQPQHF. The CDR3 DNA is TGTGCCAGCAGTGAATACAGCAGCAATCAGCCCCAGCATTTT.

This clone was seen only once. The CDR3 DNA reads TGTGCCAGTGACCTGGGTGAGCAGTTCTTC. It yields the protein CASDLGEQFF. The rearrangement links TRBV2 to TRBJ2-1; no reliable D call. This CDR3 spans 10 amino acids. Germline V CDR1 and CDR2: SNHLY, FYNNEI. Trimming cost V 9 bases and J 9 bases, with 9 bases left between them.

This chain uses TRBV2 with TRBJ2-1, with TRBD2 matching 11 bases. V lost 4 bases to trimming and J lost 8 bases; unmatched junction nucleotides: 7. Germline V gene sequence: CDR1 SNHLY, CDR2 FYNNEI. The length of the CDR3 is 15 residues. CDR3 sequence: CASSVDSGGVYEQFF. CDR3 coding DNA: TGTGCCAGCAGTGTGGATAGCGGGGGGGTATATGAGCAGTTCTTC.

This sequence joins TRBV5-1 and TRBJ2-1, with 8 nucleotides matching TRBD2. This CDR3 is built from 14 residues. The ends lost 4 bases at V and 7 bases at J; junction bases unmatched: 7. Germline CDR1 and CDR2: SGHRS and YFSETQ. For the CDR3, the DNA is TGCGCCAGCAGCCCCCTCCGGGGGGGGAATGAGCAGTTCTTC. The encoded protein is CASSPLRGGNEQFF.

This clone turned up a few times. The chain has TRBV5-8 and TRBJ2-5; 9 bases agree with TRBD2. CDR1 is SGHTS and CDR2 is YDEGEE in the germline V gene. The junction had 14 bases not matched to a gene; V was cut back by 7 bases and J by 4 bases. CDR3 length equals 16 residues. The CDR3 loop reads CASPDLPGLAPETQYF. The CDR3 DNA sequence: TGTGCCAGCCCCGACCTTCCGGGACTAGCCCCAGAGACCCAGTACTTC.